This T cell receptor (beta chain) was sequenced during a study of Ad26.COV2.S vaccination and SARS-CoV-2 variants. Germline V gene data show CDR1 as MNHNY and CDR2 as SVGAGI (reference sequence). This CDR3 contains 11 residues. Trimming stripped 5 bases from V and 7 bases from J, with 9 bases between. Assay used: immunoSEQ multiplex PCR; TCRdb lists only in-frame clones, some missing. The sample lists 400,000 to 450,000 clones, approximately 90% occurring once. About this clone itself: The antigen remains undetermined.

Study-level results: Breadth measured for non-spike TCRs was similar across vaccine and placebo recipients.

Treatment meaning: some 20 received Ad26.COV2.S at low or high dose, single or two shots; five or six received placebo; per-sample allocation not given. Sampling was done on day 63 after the first vaccine or placebo injection. The source of this sequence is a person between 18 and 59 years old who received the Ad26.COV2.S COVID-19 vaccine or a placebo. Sequences were derived from peripheral blood, sampled in a trial of Ad26.COV2.S vaccine versus placebo. The chain links TRBV6-6 to TRBJ2-7; possible D gene TRBD1, 6 bases. Here the CDR3 reads CASSLGQEQYF. The CDR3 DNA reads as TGTGCCAGCAGTCTTGGACAGGAGCAGTACTTC.